This T cell receptor (beta chain) was observed in a study of blood T cells in healthy people across ages. Primed by a sample-barcoded 5' primer and a J-beta primer mix, a second PCR proceeded for roughly 7 to 12 cycles. TCRdb used MiXCR to reprocess the 5' RACE reads, holding one entry per CDR3 protein. This sample has 600,000 to 850,000 distinct CDR3 sequences; roughly 45% occur once, and the top ten carry about 20%. Trimming shortened V by 5 bases and J by 1 base, and 11 bases separated the two germline ends. Germline CDR1 and CDR2: SGHTA and FQGNSA. The CDR3 contains 14 residues. This TCR came from a woman between 55 and 75 years old in good health. The sequenced sample was blood. The chain recombines TRBV7-2 with TRBJ2-5; possible D gene TRBD1, 5 bases. For the CDR3, the DNA is TGTGCCAGCAGCACCCGACAGATCCAAGAGACCCAGTACTTC. Translated, it gives CASSTRQIQETQYF. The variable domain in full, with the rest retrieved from reference TRBV7-2 and TRBJ2-5, is GAGVSQSPSNKVTEKGKDVELRCDPISGHTALYWYRQSLGQGLEFLIYFQGNSAPDKSGLPSDRFSAERTGGSVSTLTIQRTQQEDSAVYLCASSTRQIQETQYFGPGTRLLVL.